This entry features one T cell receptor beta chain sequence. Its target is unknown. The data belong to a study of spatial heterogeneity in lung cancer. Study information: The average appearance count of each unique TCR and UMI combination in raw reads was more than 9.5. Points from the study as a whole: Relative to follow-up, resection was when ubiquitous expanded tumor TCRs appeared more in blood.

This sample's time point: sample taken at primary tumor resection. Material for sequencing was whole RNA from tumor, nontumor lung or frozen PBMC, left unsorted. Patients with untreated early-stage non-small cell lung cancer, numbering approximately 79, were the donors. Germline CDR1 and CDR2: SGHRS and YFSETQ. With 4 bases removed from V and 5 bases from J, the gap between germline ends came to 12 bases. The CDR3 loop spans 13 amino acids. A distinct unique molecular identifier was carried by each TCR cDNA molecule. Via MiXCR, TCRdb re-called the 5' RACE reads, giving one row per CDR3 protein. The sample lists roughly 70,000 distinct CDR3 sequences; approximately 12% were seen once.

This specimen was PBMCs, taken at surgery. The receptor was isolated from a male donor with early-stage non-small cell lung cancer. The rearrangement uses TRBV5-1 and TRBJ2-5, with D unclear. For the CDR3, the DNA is TGCGCCAGCAGCCCAGCCCCTTTGGAGACCCAGTACTTC. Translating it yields CASSPAPLETQYF.